The entry below gives a single TCR beta chain sequence along with its context. Its matching antigen is unknown. The sample comes from a study of CD8 T cells in ankylosing spondylitis. Study-wide findings and caveats: Significantly higher representation of disease-linked clones was reported for matched ankylosing spondylitis synovial fluid. Ankylosing spondylitis blood appeared to carry a characteristic TCR beta motif of 7 or 8 highly homologous variants.

MiXCR, run by TCRdb on the 5' RACE reads, gives a single entry per CDR3 protein. Of approximately 200,000 distinct CDR3 sequences in the sample, 13% were seen once. Germline V gene sequence: CDR1 SEHNR, CDR2 FQNEAQ (reference sequence). V shed 4 bases and J shed 8 bases, with 14 bases lying between them. The CDR3 covers 13 residues. J is TRBJ1-1 and V is TRBV7-9; D perhaps matches TRBD1 (6 bases). This TCR was recovered from a female donor with ankylosing spondylitis or in good health (not recorded which). Specimen: blood, either unsorted or a sorted T cell fraction (not recorded which). The CDR3 sequence: CASSWGPLDEAFF. Here the CDR3 DNA reads TGTGCCAGCAGCTGGGGGCCTTTGGACGAAGCTTTCTTT.